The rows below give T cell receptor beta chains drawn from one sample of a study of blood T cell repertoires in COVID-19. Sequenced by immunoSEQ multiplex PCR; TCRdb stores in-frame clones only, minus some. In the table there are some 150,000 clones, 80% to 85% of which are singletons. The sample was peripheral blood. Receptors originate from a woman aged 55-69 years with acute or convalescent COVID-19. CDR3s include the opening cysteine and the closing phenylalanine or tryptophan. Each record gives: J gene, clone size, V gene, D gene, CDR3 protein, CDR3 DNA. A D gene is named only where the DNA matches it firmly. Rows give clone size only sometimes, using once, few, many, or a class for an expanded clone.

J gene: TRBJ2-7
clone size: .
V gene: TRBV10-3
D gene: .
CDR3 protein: CAISGTAKIYEQYF
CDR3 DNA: TGTGCCATCAGTGGGACAGCCAAGATCTACGAGCAGTACTTC

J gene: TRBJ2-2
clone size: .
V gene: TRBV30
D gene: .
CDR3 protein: CAWRPGANTGELFF
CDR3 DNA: TGTGCCTGGAGGCCAGGGGCGAACACCGGGGAGCTGTTTTTT

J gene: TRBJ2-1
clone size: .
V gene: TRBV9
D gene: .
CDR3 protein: CASSVEDYSYNEQFF
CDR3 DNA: TGTGCCAGCAGCGTAGAGGACTACTCCTACAATGAGCAGTTCTTC

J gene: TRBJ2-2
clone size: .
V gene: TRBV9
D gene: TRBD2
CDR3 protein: CASSPPLAGVTGELFF
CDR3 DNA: TGTGCCAGCAGCCCCCCTCTAGCGGGAGTGACCGGGGAGCTGTTTTTT

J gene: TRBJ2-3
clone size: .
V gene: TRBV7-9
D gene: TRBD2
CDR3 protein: CASSMGLAGVDTQYF
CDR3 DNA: TGTGCCAGCAGCATGGGACTAGCGGGAGTGGATACGCAGTATTTT

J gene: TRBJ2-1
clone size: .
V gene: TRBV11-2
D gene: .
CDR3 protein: CASSSPAGLSYNEQFF
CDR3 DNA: TGTGCCAGCAGCTCCCCCGCGGGTTTGAGTTACAATGAGCAGTTCTTC

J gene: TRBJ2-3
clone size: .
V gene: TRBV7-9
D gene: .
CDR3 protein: CASSSPSTDTQYF
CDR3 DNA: TGTGCCAGCAGCTCTCCTAGCACAGATACGCAGTATTTT

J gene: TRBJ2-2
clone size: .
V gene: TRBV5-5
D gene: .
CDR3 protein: CASRAAKATRELFF
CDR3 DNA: TGTGCCAGCAGGGCGGCCAAAGCCACCCGGGAGCTGTTTTTT

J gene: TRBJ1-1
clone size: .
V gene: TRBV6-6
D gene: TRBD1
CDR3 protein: CASSRQGGSGGTEAFF
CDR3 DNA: TGTGCCAGCAGTAGACAGGGGGGGTCAGGTGGCACTGAAGCTTTCTTT

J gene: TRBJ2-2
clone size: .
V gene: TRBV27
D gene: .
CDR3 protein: CASSLGQIANTGELFF
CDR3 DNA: TGTGCCAGCAGTTTAGGACAAATCGCGAACACCGGGGAGCTGTTTTTT

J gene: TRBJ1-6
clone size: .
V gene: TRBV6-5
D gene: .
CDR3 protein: CASRTLTVPASPLHF
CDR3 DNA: TGTGCCAGCAGAACACTGACAGTCCCGGCGTCACCCCTCCACTTT

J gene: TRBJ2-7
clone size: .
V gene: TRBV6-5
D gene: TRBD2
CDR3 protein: CASSYSGRGKNEQYF
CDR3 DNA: TGTGCCAGCAGTTACTCAGGGCGGGGGAAGAACGAGCAGTACTTC

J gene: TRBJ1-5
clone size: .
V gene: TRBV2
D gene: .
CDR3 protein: CASSWGLSNQPQHF
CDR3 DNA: TGTGCCAGCAGTTGGGGACTTAGCAATCAGCCCCAGCATTTT

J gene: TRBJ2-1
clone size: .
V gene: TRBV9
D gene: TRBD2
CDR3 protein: CASSTGTRYNEQFF
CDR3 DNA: TGTGCCAGCTCCACCGGGACTAGATACAATGAGCAGTTCTTC

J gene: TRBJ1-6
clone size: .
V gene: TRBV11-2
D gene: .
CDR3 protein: CASSLGVWGDDNSPLHF
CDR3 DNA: TGTGCCAGCAGCTTAGGGGTATGGGGGGACGATAATTCACCCCTCCACTTT

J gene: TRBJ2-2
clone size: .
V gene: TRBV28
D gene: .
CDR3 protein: CASSTPTGELFF
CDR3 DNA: TGTGCCAGCAGTACACCTACCGGGGAGCTGTTTTTT

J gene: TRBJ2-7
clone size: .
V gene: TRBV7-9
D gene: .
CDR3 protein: CASSPMYEQYF
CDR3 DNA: TGTGCCAGCAGCCCCATGTACGAGCAGTACTTC

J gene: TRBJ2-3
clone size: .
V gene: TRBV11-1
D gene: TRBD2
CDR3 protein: CASSFRLAGGPDTQYF
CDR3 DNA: TGTGCCAGCAGCTTCCGACTAGCGGGAGGGCCAGATACGCAGTATTTT

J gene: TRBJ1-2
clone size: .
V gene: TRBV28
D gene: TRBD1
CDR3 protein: CASSLDRALQLYGYTF
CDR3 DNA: TGTGCCAGCAGTTTAGACAGGGCCTTGCAACTCTATGGCTACACCTTC

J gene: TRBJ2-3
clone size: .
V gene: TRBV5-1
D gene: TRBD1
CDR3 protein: CASSQRTGSTDTQYF
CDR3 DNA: TGCGCCAGCAGCCAACGGACAGGGAGCACAGATACGCAGTATTTT

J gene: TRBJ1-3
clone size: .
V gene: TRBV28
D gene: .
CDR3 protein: CASSSGEPSGNTIYF
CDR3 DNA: TGTGCCAGCAGTTCAGGGGAGCCCTCTGGAAACACCATATATTTT

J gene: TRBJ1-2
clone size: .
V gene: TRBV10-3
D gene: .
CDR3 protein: CASRAEYGYTF
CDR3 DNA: TGTGCCTCGCGGGCTGAATATGGCTACACCTTC

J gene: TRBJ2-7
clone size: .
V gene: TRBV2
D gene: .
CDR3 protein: CASSVRQTYEQYF
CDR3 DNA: TGTGCCAGCAGTGTCCGACAGACCTACGAGCAGTACTTC

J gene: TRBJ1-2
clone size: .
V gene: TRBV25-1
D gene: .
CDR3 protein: CASSEAGAYGYTF
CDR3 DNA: TGTGCCAGCAGTGAAGCAGGGGCCTATGGCTACACCTTC

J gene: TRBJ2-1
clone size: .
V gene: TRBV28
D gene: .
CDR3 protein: CASSTIGSSYNEQFF
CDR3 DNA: TGTGCCAGCAGCACGATCGGGAGCTCCTACAATGAGCAGTTCTTC

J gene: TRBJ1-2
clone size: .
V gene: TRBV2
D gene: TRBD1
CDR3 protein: CASSERDRNYGYTF
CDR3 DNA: TGTGCCAGCAGTGAAAGGGACAGAAACTATGGCTACACCTTC

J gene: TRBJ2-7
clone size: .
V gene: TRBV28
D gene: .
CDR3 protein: CASRVDRGRGDEQYF
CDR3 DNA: TGTGCCAGCAGGGTTGACAGGGGCCGGGGGGACGAGCAGTACTTC

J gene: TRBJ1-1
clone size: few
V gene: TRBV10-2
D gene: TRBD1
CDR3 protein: CAAIGTGTENTEAFF
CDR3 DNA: TGCGCCGCCATTGGAACCGGGACAGAGAACACTGAAGCTTTCTTT

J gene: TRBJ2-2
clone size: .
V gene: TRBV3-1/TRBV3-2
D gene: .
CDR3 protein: CASRQTGELFF
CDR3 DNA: TGTGCCAGCAGACAGACCGGGGAGCTGTTTTTT

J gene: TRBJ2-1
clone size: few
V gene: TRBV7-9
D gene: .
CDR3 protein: CASSLLGAVNEQFF
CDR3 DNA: TGTGCCAGCAGCTTACTGGGGGCAGTCAATGAGCAGTTCTTC

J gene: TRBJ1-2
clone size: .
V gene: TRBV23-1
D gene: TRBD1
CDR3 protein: CASSQRTGTETSNYGYTF
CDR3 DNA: TGCGCCAGCAGTCAACGGACCGGGACAGAAACCAGTAACTATGGCTACACCTTC

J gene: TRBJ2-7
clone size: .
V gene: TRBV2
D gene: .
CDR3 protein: CASSIEYEQYF
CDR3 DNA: TGTGCCAGCAGTATAGAATACGAGCAGTACTTC

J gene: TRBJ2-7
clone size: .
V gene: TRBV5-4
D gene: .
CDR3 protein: CASSYQLESYEQYF
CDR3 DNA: TGTGCCAGCAGCTACCAACTAGAAAGCTACGAGCAGTACTTC

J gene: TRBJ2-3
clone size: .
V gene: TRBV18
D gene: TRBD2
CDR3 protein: CASSPFAGDPDTQYF
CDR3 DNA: TGTGCCAGCTCCCCTTTTGCGGGAGACCCAGATACGCAGTATTTT

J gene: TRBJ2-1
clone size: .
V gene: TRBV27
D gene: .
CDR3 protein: CASSLSISSHEQFF
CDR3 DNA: TGTGCCAGCAGTTTATCGATTAGCAGTCATGAGCAGTTCTTC

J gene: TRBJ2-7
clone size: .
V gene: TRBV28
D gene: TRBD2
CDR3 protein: CASASSGMNYEQYF
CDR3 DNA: TGTGCCTCGGCGTCTAGCGGGATGAACTACGAGCAGTACTTC

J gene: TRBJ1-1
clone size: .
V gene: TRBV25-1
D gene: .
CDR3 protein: CASSDPTGNTEAFF
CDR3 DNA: TGTGCCAGCAGTGACCCTACGGGGAACACTGAAGCTTTCTTT

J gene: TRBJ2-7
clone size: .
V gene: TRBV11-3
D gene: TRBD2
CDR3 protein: CASSPRTRSYEQYF
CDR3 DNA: TGTGCCAGCAGCCCCCGGACTAGGTCTTACGAGCAGTACTTC

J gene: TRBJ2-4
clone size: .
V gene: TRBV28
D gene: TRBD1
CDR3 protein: CASSLGTEINIQYF
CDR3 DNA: TGTGCCAGCAGTTTAGGGACAGAGATAAACATTCAGTACTTC

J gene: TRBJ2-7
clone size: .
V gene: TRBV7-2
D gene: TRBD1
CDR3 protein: CASSLASRDSAYEQYF
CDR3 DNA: TGTGCCAGCAGCTTAGCGAGCCGGGACAGCGCCTACGAGCAGTACTTC

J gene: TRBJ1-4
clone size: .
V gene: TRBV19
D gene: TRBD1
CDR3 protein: CASSRTGGRTNEKLFF
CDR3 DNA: TGTGCCAGTAGCCGGACAGGGGGCCGGACAAATGAAAAACTGTTTTTT

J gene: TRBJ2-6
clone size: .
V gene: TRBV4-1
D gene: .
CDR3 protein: CASSQDNRDIGVSGNVLTF
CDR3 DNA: TGCGCCAGCAGCCAAGATAATCGGGACATAGGGGTCTCGGGCAACGTCCTGACTTTC

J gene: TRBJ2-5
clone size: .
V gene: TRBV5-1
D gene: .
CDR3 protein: CASSSSGEGGETQYF
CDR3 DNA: TGCGCCAGCAGCTCAAGCGGAGAAGGGGGAGAGACCCAGTACTTC

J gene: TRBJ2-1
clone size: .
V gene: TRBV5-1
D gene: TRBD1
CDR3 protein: CASSRGQGAGPDEQFF
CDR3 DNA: TGCGCCAGCAGCCGGGGACAGGGGGCGGGACCCGATGAGCAGTTCTTC

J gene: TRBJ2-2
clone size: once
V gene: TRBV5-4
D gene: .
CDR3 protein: CASSSYRAPEELFF
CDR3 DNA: TGTGCCAGCAGCTCCTACAGGGCCCCGGAGGAGCTGTTTTTT

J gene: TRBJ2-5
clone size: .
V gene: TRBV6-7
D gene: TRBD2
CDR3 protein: CASSYPPQTTSGEETQYF
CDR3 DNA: TGTGCCAGCAGTTACCCACCCCAAACTACTAGCGGTGAAGAGACCCAGTACTTC

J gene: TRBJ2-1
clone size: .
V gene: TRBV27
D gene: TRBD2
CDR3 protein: CASRTTSGSFNEQFF
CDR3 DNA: TGTGCCAGCAGGACGACTAGCGGGAGTTTCAATGAGCAGTTCTTC

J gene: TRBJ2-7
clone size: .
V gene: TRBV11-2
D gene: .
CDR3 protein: CASSLSGYYEQYF
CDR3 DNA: TGTGCCAGCAGCCTTTCAGGGTACTACGAGCAGTACTTC

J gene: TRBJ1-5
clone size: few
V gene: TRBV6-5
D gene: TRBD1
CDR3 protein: CASSMDRARNQPQHF
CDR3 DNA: TGTGCCAGCAGTATGGACAGGGCGCGCAATCAGCCCCAGCATTTT

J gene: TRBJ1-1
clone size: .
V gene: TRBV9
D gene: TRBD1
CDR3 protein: CASSVQGQMNTEAFF
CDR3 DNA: TGTGCCAGCAGCGTACAGGGACAGATGAACACTGAAGCTTTCTTT

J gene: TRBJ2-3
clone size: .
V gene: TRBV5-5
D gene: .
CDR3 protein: CASSLGGGTDTQYF
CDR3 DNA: TGTGCCAGCAGCTTGGGGGGCGGCACAGATACGCAGTATTTT

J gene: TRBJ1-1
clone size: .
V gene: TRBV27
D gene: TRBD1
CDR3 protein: CASSLNRGRTEAFF
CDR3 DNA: TGTGCCAGCAGTTTAAACAGGGGGCGAACTGAAGCTTTCTTT

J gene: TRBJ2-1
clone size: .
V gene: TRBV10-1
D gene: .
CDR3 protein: CARSTTGNKTVNEQFF
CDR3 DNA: TGCGCCAGGTCGACAACAGGTAACAAAACGGTCAATGAGCAGTTCTTC